A selection of T cell receptor beta chains follows, all from one sample in a study of blood T cell repertoires in COVID-19. Sequenced by immunoSEQ multiplex PCR; TCRdb stores in-frame clones only, minus some. The sample consists of some 100,000 clones, approximately 92% of them appearing once. Specimen: peripheral blood. Receptors originate from a man in his 70s with acute or convalescent COVID-19. CDR3s include the opening cysteine and the closing phenylalanine or tryptophan.

v_call,j_call,cdr3_aa
TRBV7-8,TRBJ2-7,CASSLLAHYEQYF
TRBV29-1,TRBJ2-3,CSVEGGGDPTDTQYF
TRBV18,TRBJ1-2,CASSPPWTGGGYGYTF
TRBV11-2,TRBJ2-7,CASSVTGGSYEQYF
TRBV9,TRBJ2-5,CASSVASGNWQETQYF
TRBV7-9,TRBJ2-5,CASSSGLRKETQYF
TRBV28,TRBJ1-5,CASSSLLFQPQHF
TRBV28,TRBJ2-1,CATRGVYNEQFF
TRBV6-5,TRBJ1-3,CASSPQGAFGNTIYF
TRBV7-2,TRBJ2-2,CASSFGGGGTGELFF
TRBV11-2,TRBJ2-7,CASSSGRKRGEQYF
TRBV4-2,TRBJ1-1,CASSQERGMNTEAFF
TRBV28,TRBJ1-1,CASSTPTGNTEAFF
TRBV5-4,TRBJ1-6,CASSFISGGAGTNSPLHF
TRBV7-3,TRBJ2-3,CASSPGGYTDTQYF
TRBV5-1,TRBJ1-4,CASSLALQGGEKLFF
TRBV3-1/TRBV3-2,TRBJ2-5,CASSPLLETQYF
TRBV6-5,TRBJ2-1,CASSYTGDEQFF
TRBV6-2/TRBV6-3,TRBJ2-7,CASSYRTSSQGYEQYF
TRBV13,TRBJ1-6,CASSPGTGGANSPLHF
TRBV7-2,TRBJ1-2,CASSLPPTGLYGYTF
TRBV27,TRBJ2-5,CASSSTGVGETQYF
TRBV5-4,TRBJ2-1,CASSLVAFIPSSYNEQFF
TRBV4-1,TRBJ1-1,CASSQDPSAAGDIMNTEAFF
TRBV19,TRBJ1-5,CASRQLGGNQPQHF
TRBV7-3,TRBJ2-3,CASSFGQSTDTQYF
TRBV11-3,TRBJ2-1,CASSPRGAGAYNEQFF
TRBV18,TRBJ1-1,CASSPGGDTEAFF